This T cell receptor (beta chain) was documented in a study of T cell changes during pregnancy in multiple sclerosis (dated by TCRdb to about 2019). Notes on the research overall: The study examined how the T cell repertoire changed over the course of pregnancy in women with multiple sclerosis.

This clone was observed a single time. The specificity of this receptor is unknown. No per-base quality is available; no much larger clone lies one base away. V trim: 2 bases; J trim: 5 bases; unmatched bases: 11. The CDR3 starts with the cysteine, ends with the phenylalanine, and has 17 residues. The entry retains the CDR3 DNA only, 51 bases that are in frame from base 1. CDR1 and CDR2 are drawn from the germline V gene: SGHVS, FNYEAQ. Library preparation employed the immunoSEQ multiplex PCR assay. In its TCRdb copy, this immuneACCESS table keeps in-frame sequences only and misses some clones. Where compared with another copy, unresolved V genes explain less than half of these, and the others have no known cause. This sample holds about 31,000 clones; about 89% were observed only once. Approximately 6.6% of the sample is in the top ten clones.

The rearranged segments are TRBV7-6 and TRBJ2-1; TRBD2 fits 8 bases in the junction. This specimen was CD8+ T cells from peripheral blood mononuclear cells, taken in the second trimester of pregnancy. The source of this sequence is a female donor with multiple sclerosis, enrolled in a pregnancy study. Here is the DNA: TGTGCCAGCAGCTTACAAACCTCCGGGACTAGTGACAATGAGCAGTTCTTC. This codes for CASSLQTSGTSDNEQFF.